The sequence of this TCR beta chain was determined in a study of shared clonotypes between healthy human individuals. This CDR3 has 15 amino acids. Trimming cost V 6 bases and J 5 bases; bases outside gene matches: 3. The germline CDR1 and CDR2 sequences are LNHDA and SQIVND (reference sequence). The assay was immunoSEQ multiplex PCR, and TCRdb's table has in-frame clones only and misses some. The sample carries a few million clones, approximately 96% recorded once. A single count supports this clone. This clonotype was sampled from a man aged 18-30 years in good health. The chain uses TRBV19 and TRBJ2-5; 16 nucleotides align to TRBD2. Sequenced input: naive CD4+ T cells sorted from blood. Subset noted: CD45RA+ positively selected. Here the CDR3 DNA reads TGTGCCAGTAGGGGACTAGCGGGGGGGTCTGAGACCCAGTACTTC. The encoded protein is CASRGLAGGSETQYF.